This T cell receptor (beta chain) was found in a study of T cells in Graves' hyperthyroidism and ophthalmopathy. General study points: Ophthalmopathy could be told apart from stable hyperthyroidism with a 13 V-J model.

This clonotype was found many times. As yet, its antigen is unknown. The TCR beta CDR3 regions underwent amplification using RNA transcripts as the source. First-round RT-PCR targeting the TCR CDR3 was performed with the HTBI primer set. TCRdb independently ran MiXCR on the multiplex PCR reads; one entry per CDR3 protein. There are about 270,000 distinct CDR3 sequences in the sample; about 25% occur only once, and over 25% lies in the top ten. Hyperthyroidism had been newly diagnosed in patients aged 18 to 65, and its duration was under 2 months. Exclusion of patients followed from uncontrolled infection, other autoimmune disease, pregnancy or lactation. Source material for PBMCs was over 8 ml fresh peripheral blood. With V trimmed by 4 bases and J by 2 bases, 2 bases remained unmatched. This CDR3 region has 15 residues. CDR1 is SNHLY, CDR2 FYNNEI, per germline.

This receptor was taken from a man aged 40-50 years with Graves' hyperthyroidism that later progressed to Graves' ophthalmopathy. Sample: blood. The V and J genes are TRBV2 and TRBJ2-2, with TRBD1 identical over 9 bases. The CDR3 here is CASSGTGENTGELFF. The DNA of the CDR3 is TGTGCCAGCAGTGGGACAGGGGAAAACACCGGGGAGCTGTTTTTT.